This TCR beta chain was retrieved from a study of cytomegalovirus exposure and HLA in healthy donors. With 8 bases removed from V and 0 bases from J, the gap between germline ends came to 16 bases. There are 15 residues in the CDR3. Per the germline V gene, CDR1 is SNHLY and CDR2 is FYNNEI. The PCR was carried out with 60 Vbeta primers and 13 Jbeta primers. Using immunoSEQ multiplex PCR, the repertoire was profiled, and TCRdb retains in-frame clones only, with some absent. Among around 58,000 clones listed, about 69% were seen once. In this sample, this clone turned up once. Antigen specificity is unknown. Study findings and constraints: Reportedly, TCR beta sequences accurately predicted HLA-A and HLA-B alleles in most subjects. Upon later analysis, TCR association rates were observed to vary by HLA locus, being highest for DRB1 and lowest for HLA-C. Through in vitro validation, a few CMV-associated chains were shown to be specific for CMV antigens.

The sample comprised PBMCs. The receptor was isolated from a man aged 40-49 years in good health and CMV-seropositive. V is TRBV2 and J is TRBJ1-1; maybe TRBD1 (6 bases). The CDR3 is CASQTGRALNTEAFF. The DNA for the CDR3 is TGTGCCAGCCAAACAGGGCGGGCCCTGAACACTGAAGCTTTCTTT. Together with reference TRBV2 and TRBJ1-1, the CDR3 gives the full variable domain: EPEVTQTPSHQVTQMGQEVILRCVPISNHLYFYWYRQILGQKVEFLVSFYNNEISEKSEIFDDQFSVERPDGSNFTLKIRSTKLEDSAMYFCASQTGRALNTEAFFGQGTRLTVV.